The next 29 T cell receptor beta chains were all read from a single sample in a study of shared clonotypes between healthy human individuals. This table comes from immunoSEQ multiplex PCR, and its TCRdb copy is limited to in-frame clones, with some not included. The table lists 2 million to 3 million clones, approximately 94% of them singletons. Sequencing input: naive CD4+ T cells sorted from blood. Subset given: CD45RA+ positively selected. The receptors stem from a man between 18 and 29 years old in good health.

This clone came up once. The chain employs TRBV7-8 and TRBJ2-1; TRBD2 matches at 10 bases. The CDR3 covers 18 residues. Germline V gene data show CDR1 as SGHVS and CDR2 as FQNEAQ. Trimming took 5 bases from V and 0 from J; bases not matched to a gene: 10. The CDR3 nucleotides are TGTGCCAGCAGCCTTAAGACTAGCGGGCCGAGCTCCTACAATGAGCAGTTCTTC. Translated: CASSLKTSGPSSYNEQFF.

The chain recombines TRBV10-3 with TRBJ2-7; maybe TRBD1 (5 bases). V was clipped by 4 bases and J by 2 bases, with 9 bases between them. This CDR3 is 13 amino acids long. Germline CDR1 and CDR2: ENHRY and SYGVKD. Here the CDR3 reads CAISGQNAYEQYF. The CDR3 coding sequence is TGTGCCATCAGTGGACAGAATGCCTACGAGCAGTACTTC.

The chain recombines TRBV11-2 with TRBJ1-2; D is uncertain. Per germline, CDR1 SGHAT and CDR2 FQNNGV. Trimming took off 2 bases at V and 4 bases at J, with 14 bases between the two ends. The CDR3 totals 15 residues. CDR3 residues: CASSLQSAASYGYTF. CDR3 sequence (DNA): TGTGCCAGCAGCTTACAATCAGCGGCTTCCTATGGCTACACCTTC.

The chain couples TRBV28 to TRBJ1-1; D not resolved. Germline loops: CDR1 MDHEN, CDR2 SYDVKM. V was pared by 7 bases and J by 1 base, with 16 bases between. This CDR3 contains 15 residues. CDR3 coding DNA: TGTGCCAGCACGATGGAGGGTCTCAAGAACACTGAAGCTTTCTTT. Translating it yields CASTMEGLKNTEAFF. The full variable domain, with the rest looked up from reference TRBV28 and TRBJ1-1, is DVKVTQSSRYLVKRTGEKVFLECVQDMDHENMFWYRQDPGLGLRLIYFSYDVKMKEKGDIPEGYSVSREKKERFSLILESASTNQTSMYLCASTMEGLKNTEAFFGQGTRLTVV.

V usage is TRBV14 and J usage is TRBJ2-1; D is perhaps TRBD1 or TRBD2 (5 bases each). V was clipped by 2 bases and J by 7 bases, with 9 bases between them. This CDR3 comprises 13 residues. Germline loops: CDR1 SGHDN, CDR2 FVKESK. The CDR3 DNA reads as TGTGCCAGCAGCCAACAGGGAGTTAATGAGCAGTTCTTC. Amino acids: CASSQQGVNEQFF.

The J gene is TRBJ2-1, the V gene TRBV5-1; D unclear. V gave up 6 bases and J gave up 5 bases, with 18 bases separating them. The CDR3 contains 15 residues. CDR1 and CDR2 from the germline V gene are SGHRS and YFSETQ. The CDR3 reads CASNAAVLHHNEQFF. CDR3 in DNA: TGCGCCAGCAATGCGGCGGTGTTGCACCACAATGAGCAGTTCTTC.

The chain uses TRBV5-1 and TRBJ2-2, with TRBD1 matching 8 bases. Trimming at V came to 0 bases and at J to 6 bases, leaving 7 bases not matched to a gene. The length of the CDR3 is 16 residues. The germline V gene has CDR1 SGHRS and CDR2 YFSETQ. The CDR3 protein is CASSLAGGGIAGELFF. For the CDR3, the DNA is TGCGCCAGCAGCTTGGCAGGGGGCGGAATCGCCGGGGAGCTGTTTTTT.

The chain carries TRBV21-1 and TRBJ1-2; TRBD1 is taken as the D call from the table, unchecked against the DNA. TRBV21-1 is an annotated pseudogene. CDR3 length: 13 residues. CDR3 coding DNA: TGTGCCAGCAGCAAAGCAGGGGACTATGGCTACACCTTC. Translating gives CASSKAGDYGYTF.

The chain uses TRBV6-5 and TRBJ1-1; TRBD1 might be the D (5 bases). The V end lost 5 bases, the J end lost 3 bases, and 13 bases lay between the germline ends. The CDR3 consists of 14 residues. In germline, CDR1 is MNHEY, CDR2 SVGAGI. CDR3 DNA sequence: TGTGCCAGCAGTCGGGGGGGGAGAGACACTGAAGCTTTCTTT. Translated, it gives CASSRGGRDTEAFF.

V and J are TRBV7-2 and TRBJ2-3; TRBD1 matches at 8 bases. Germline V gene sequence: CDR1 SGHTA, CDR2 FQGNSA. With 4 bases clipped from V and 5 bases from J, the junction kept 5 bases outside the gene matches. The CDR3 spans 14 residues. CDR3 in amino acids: CASSWTGSGDTQYF. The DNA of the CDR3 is TGTGCCAGCAGCTGGACAGGGAGCGGAGATACGCAGTATTTT.

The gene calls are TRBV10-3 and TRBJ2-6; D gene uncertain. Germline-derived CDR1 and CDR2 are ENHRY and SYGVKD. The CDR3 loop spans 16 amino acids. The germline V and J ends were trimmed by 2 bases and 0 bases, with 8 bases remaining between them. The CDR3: CAISENHSSGANVLTF. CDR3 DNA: TGTGCCATCAGTGAGAATCACAGCTCTGGGGCCAACGTCCTGACTTTC.

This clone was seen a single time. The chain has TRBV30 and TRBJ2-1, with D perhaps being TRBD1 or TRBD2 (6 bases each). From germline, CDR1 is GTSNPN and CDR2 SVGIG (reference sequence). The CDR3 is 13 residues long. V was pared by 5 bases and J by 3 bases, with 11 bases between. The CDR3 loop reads CAWQKGGYNEQFF. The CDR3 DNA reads TGTGCCTGGCAAAAGGGGGGCTACAATGAGCAGTTCTTC.

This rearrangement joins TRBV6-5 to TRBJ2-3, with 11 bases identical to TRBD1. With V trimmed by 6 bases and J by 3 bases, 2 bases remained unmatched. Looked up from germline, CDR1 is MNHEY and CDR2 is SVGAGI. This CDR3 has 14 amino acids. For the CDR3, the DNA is TGTGCCAGCAGGCGGGACAGGGGGACAGATACGCAGTATTTT. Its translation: CASRRDRGTDTQYF.

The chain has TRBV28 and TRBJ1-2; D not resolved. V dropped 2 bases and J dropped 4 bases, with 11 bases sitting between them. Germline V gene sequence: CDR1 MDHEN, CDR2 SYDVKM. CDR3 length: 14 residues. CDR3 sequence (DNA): TGTGCCAGCAGTTTAGCATCCCCCCGCTATGGCTACACCTTC. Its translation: CASSLASPRYGYTF.

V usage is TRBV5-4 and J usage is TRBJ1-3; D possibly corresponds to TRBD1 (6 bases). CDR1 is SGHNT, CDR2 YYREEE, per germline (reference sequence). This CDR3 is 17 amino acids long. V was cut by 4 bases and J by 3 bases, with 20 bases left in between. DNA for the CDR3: TGTGCCAGCAGCCGGTCCGGGACAAACCTCCTTGGAAACACCATATATTTT. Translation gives CASSRSGTNLLGNTIYF.

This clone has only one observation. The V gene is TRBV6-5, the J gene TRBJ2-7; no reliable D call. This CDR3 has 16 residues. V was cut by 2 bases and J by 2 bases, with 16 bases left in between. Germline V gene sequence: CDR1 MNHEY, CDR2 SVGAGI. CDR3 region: CASSYDPLQATYEQYF. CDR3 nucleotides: TGTGCCAGCAGTTACGACCCCTTGCAGGCTACCTACGAGCAGTACTTC.

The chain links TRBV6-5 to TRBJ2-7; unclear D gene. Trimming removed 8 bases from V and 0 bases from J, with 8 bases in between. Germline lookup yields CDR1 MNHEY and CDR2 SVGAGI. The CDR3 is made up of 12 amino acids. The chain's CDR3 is CASGVDSYEQYF. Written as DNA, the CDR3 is TGTGCCAGCGGGGTCGACTCCTACGAGCAGTACTTC.

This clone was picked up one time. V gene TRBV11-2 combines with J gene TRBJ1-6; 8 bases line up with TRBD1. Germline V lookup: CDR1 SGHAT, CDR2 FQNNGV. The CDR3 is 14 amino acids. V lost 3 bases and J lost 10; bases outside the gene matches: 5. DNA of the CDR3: TGTGCCAGCAGCTTTGGCAGGGGGCTATCACCCCTCCACTTT. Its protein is CASSFGRGLSPLHF. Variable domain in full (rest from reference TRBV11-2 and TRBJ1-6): EAGVAQSPRYKIIEKRQSVAFWCNPISGHATLYWYQQILGQGPKLLIQFQNNGVVDDSQLPKDRFSAERLKGVDSTLKIQPAKLEDSAVYLCASSFGRGLSPLHFGNGTRLTVT.

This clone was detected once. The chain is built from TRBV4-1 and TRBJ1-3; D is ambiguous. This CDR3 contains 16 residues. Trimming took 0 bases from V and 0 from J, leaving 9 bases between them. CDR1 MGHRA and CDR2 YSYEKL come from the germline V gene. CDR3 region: CASSQESPSSGNTIYF. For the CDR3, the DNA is TGCGCCAGCAGCCAAGAATCTCCCTCCTCTGGAAACACCATATATTTT.

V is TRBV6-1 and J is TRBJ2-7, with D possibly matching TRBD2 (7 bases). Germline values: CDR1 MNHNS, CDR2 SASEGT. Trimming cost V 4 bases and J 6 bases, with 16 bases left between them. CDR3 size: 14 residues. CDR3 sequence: CASSVPLGGVEQYF. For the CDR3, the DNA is TGTGCCAGCAGTGTTCCATTAGGGGGGGTCGAGCAGTACTTC.

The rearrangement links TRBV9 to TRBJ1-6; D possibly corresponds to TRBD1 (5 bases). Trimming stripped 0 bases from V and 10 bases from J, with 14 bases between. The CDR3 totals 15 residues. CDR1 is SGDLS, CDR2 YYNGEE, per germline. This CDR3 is CASSVVSQGGSPLHF. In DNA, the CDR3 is TGTGCCAGCAGCGTAGTGTCGCAGGGCGGGTCACCCCTCCACTTT.

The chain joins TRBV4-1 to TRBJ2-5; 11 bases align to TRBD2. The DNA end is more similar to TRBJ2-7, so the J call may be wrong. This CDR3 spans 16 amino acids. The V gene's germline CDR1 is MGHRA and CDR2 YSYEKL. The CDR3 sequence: CASSRISGGAAAEQYF. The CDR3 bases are TGCGCCAGCAGCCGAATTAGCGGGGGGGCTGCCGCCGAGCAGTACTTC.

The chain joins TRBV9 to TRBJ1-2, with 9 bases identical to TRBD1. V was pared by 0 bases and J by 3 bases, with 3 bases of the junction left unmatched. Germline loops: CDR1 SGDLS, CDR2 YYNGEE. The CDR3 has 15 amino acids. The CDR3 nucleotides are TGTGCCAGCAGCGTAGGGGACAGGGCACACTATGGCTACACCTTC. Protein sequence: CASSVGDRAHYGYTF.

CDR3 DNA sequence: TGTGCCAGTAGCTCCAAGAGCAATCAGCCCCAGCATTTT. It is translated as CASSSKSNQPQHF. The chain couples TRBV19 to TRBJ1-5, with D unresolved. Germline V lookup: CDR1 LNHDA, CDR2 SQIVND (reference sequence). The CDR3 is 13 amino acids. Trimming cost V 6 bases and J 1 base, with 7 bases left between them.

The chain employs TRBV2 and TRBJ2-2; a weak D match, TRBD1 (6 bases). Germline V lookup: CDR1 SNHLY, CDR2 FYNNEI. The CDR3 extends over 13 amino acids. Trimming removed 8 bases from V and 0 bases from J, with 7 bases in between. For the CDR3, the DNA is TGTGCCAGCGGACAGTCGAACACCGGGGAGCTGTTTTTT. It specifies CASGQSNTGELFF.

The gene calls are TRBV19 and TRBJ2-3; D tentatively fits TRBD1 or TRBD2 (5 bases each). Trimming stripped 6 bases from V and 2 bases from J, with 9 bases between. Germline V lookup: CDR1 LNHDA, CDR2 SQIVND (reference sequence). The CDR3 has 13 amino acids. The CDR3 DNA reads TGTGCCAGTAGGGGACCGAACACAGATACGCAGTATTTT. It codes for CASRGPNTDTQYF.

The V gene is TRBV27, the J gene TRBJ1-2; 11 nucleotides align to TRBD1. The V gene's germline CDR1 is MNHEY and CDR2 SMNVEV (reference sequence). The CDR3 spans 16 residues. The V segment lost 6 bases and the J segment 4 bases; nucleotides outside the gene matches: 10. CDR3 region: CASRRTGGASGYGYTF. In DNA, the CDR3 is TGTGCCAGCAGAAGGACAGGGGGCGCGTCGGGCTATGGCTACACCTTC.

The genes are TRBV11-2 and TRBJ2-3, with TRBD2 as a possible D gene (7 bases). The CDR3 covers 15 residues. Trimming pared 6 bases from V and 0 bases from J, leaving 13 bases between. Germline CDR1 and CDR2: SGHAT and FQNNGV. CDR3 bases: TGTGCCAGCAGGTCCCCGGGGGGCAGCACAGATACGCAGTATTTT. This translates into CASRSPGGSTDTQYF.

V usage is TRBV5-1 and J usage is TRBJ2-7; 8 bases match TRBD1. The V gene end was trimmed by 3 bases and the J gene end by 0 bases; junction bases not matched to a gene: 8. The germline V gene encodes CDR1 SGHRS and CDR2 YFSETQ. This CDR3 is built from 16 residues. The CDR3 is CASSSKTGASSYEQYF. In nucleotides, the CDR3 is TGCGCCAGCAGCTCGAAGACAGGGGCGAGCTCCTACGAGCAGTACTTC.